This entry concerns a single T cell receptor beta chain. Its antigen is as yet unknown. These data come from a study of Ad26.COV2.S vaccination and SARS-CoV-2 variants. At the level of the study: Administration of Ad26.COV2.S was intramuscular, either once or twice 56 days apart. Overall study findings and caveats: Vaccine recipients and placebo recipients showed similar non-spike TCR breadth.

Treatment in this sample: roughly 18 received Ad26.COV2.S at low or high dose, single or two shots; 5 received placebo; per-sample allocation not given. It was on day 63 after the first vaccine or placebo injection that samples were taken. This person who donated was an adult of 18-55 years in Boston. Its platform was an Ad26 vector, and its expressed antigen was Wuhan-strain SARS-CoV-2 spike. Sequenced by immunoSEQ multiplex PCR; TCRdb stores in-frame clones only, minus some. The table lists fewer than 600,000 clones, 80% to 90% of them singletons, with under 2% in the top ten. The receptor comes from a person between 18 and 65 years old who received the Ad26.COV2.S COVID-19 vaccine or a placebo. The sequenced sample was peripheral blood, obtained in a trial of Ad26.COV2.S vaccine versus placebo.

CDR3: CASSYSTGTDTQYF. In DNA, the CDR3 is TGTGCCAGCAGTTACTCGACTGGCACAGATACGCAGTATTTT. The J gene is TRBJ2-3, the V gene TRBV6-5; no reliable D call. Trimming pared 0 bases from V and 1 base from J, leaving 5 bases between. Germline V gene lookup returns CDR1 MNHEY and CDR2 SVGAGI. CDR3 length: 14 residues.